Listed here are 26 T cell receptor beta chains from one sample, sequenced in a study of blood T cell repertoires in COVID-19. Data came from immunoSEQ multiplex PCR; TCRdb stores just in-frame clones and leaves some out. The table lists around 53,000 clones, 77% of them singletons. Sequenced input: peripheral blood. The receptor set was obtained from an older man with active or convalescent COVID-19.

The chain links TRBV19 to TRBJ2-4, with D unresolved. V lost 3 bases to trimming and J lost 6 bases, with 12 bases between them. The germline V gene has CDR1 LNHDA and CDR2 SQIVND (reference sequence). The CDR3 extends over 14 amino acids. The chain's CDR3 is CASSIHTQRNIQYF. CDR3 nucleotides: TGTGCCAGTAGTATTCATACACAACGAAACATTCAGTACTTC.

This clone has a handful of counts. The chain joins TRBV19 to TRBJ1-1; D might be TRBD1 (6 bases). V shed 9 bases and J shed 6 bases, with 17 bases lying between them. The CDR3 totals 13 residues. The germline gives CDR1 LNHDA, CDR2 SQIVND (reference sequence). The CDR3 region is CARSTGLGPEAFF. The DNA of the CDR3 is TGTGCCAGGTCGACAGGTTTGGGGCCTGAAGCTTTCTTT.

The chain joins TRBV3-1 (or the pseudogene TRBV3-2) to TRBJ1-1, with 7 bases that match TRBD1. Germline CDR1 and CDR2: LGHDT and YNNKEL (reference sequence). The ends lost 4 bases at V and 5 bases at J; junction bases unmatched: 7. The CDR3 spans 14 residues. The CDR3 here is CASSPGGIGTEAFF. CDR3 nucleotide sequence: TGTGCCAGCAGCCCAGGGGGGATCGGGACTGAAGCTTTCTTT.

The V and J genes are TRBV12-3 or TRBV12-4 and TRBJ2-1; no clear D gene. The ends were cut back, 6 bases at V and 10 bases at J, with 10 bases in the middle. This CDR3 contains 11 residues. The CDR3 DNA reads TGTGCCAGCAGCATCCTCCGGGAGCAGTTCTTC. Translating it yields CASSILREQFF.

Turning to this clone: One end of the junction does not line up with germline, which may come from a read error. The V and J genes are TRBV29-1 and TRBJ1-4; D is unresolved. The CDR3 covers 11 residues. Germline V CDR1 and CDR2: SQVTM, ANQGSEA. CDR3 sequence (DNA): TGCAGCGCTGAACGGGGTGAAAAACTGTTTTTT. This encodes CSAERGEKLFF.

V is TRBV15 and J is TRBJ2-1; D ambiguous. V was clipped by 4 bases and J by 4 bases, with 14 bases between them. CDR1 LNHNV and CDR2 YYDKDF come from the germline V gene (reference sequence). This CDR3 has 15 residues. CDR3 region: CATSKDSQIYNEQFF. The CDR3 nucleotides are TGTGCCACCAGCAAAGATTCACAGATTTACAATGAGCAGTTCTTC.

Concerning this clone: The same CDR3 can be traced to other DNA sequences in this sample. The rearrangement joins TRBV10-3 to TRBJ2-2, with a weak D call TRBD2 (5 bases). Trimming removed 10 bases at V and 6 bases at J, with 21 bases between. CDR1 is ENHRY and CDR2 is SYGVKD in the germline V gene. The CDR3 is made up of 15 amino acids. In nucleotides, the CDR3 is TGTGCCAGTACTCCGGGATTAGCTAGTCCCGGGGAGCTGTTTTTT. It translates to CASTPGLASPGELFF.

The chain has TRBV7-2 and TRBJ1-6, with 9 bases that match TRBD1. This CDR3 comprises 15 residues. Germline V gene sequence: CDR1 SGHTA, CDR2 FQGNSA. The V gene end was trimmed by 5 bases and the J gene end by 9 bases; junction bases not matched to a gene: 8. The CDR3 DNA reads as TGTGCCAGCAGCCCCATGGGACAGGGAAGTTCACCCCTCCACTTT. Translation gives CASSPMGQGSSPLHF.

The chain is built from TRBV6-2 or TRBV6-3 and TRBJ2-1; no definite D call. Germline CDR1 and CDR2: MNHEY and SVGEGT. CDR3 length: 14 residues. V lost 6 bases, J lost 4 bases, and 13 bases lay in between. CDR3: CASSPSDWYNEQFF. The CDR3 DNA reads TGTGCCAGCAGCCCCTCAGACTGGTACAATGAGCAGTTCTTC.

This chain uses TRBV6-5 with TRBJ1-1; 10 positions agree with TRBD1. The germline V gene encodes CDR1 MNHEY and CDR2 SVGAGI. CDR3 size: 13 residues. J was trimmed by 11 bases and V by 7 bases; bases with no gene match: 10. CDR3 sequence: CASKMPGTGVAFF. DNA of the CDR3: TGTGCCAGCAAAATGCCCGGGACAGGGGTTGCTTTCTTT.

A few counts support this clone. The CDR3 reads CASSLVEGGSEAFF. The CDR3 DNA reads as TGTGCCAGCAGCTTAGTTGAGGGAGGAAGTGAAGCTTTCTTT. The J gene is TRBJ1-1, the V gene TRBV7-2; D gene uncertain. Trimming took 1 base from V and 7 from J, leaving 13 bases between them. There are 14 residues in the CDR3. Germline V gene lookup returns CDR1 SGHTA and CDR2 FQGNSA.

The chain uses TRBV6-2 or TRBV6-3 and TRBJ1-5, with 9 nucleotides matching TRBD1. The V gene end was trimmed by 2 bases and the J gene end by 7 bases; junction bases not matched to a gene: 6. CDR3 size: 15 residues. Looked up from germline, CDR1 is MNHEY and CDR2 is SVGEGT. The CDR3: CASSYPGQGGQPQHF. CDR3 DNA sequence: TGTGCCAGCAGTTACCCGGGACAGGGTGGCCAGCCCCAGCATTTT.

This clone has a handful of counts. The chain joins TRBV15 to TRBJ1-5, with 7 bases aligning to TRBD1. Trimming removed 0 bases from V and 4 bases from J; junction bases left unmatched: 6. Germline V gene data show CDR1 as LNHNV and CDR2 as YYDKDF (reference sequence). The CDR3 contains 16 residues. The CDR3 is CATSRDGPGGNQPQHF. The CDR3 region has the DNA TGTGCCACCAGCAGAGATGGGCCAGGGGGAAATCAGCCCCAGCATTTT.

This clone was recorded a few times. The J gene is TRBJ2-7, the V gene TRBV9; the match to TRBD2 covers 12 bases. V lost 4 bases, J lost 6 bases, and 11 bases stayed unmatched. The germline CDR1 and CDR2 sequences are SGDLS and YYNGEE. This CDR3 region has 16 residues. CDR3 sequence: CASSPGLAGGRSEQYF. Here the CDR3 DNA reads TGTGCCAGCAGCCCGGGACTAGCGGGTGGTAGGAGCGAGCAGTACTTC.

This chain uses TRBV12-3 or TRBV12-4 with TRBJ2-1; D not certain. The CDR3 extends over 12 amino acids. Trimming removed 6 bases from V and 7 bases from J, with 10 bases in between. Here the CDR3 reads CASSPLENEQFF. As DNA, the CDR3 is TGTGCCAGCAGCCCCCTAGAGAATGAGCAGTTCTTC.

DNA of the CDR3: TGTGCCAGCAGCGAGAGGGTACCTATGAACACTGAAGCTTTCTTT. This gives the protein CASSERVPMNTEAFF. V and J are TRBV7-2 and TRBJ1-1, with D uncertain. V was trimmed by 5 bases and J by 0 bases, leaving 13 bases between them. Germline V gives CDR1 SGHTA, CDR2 FQGNSA. This CDR3 contains 15 residues. Full variable domain (missing parts from reference TRBV7-2 and TRBJ1-1): GAGVSQSPSNKVTEKGKDVELRCDPISGHTALYWYRQSLGQGLEFLIYFQGNSAPDKSGLPSDRFSAERTGGSVSTLTIQRTQQEDSAVYLCASSERVPMNTEAFFGQGTRLTVV.

The DNA of the CDR3 is TGTGCCAGTACCAACAGGAGAGCTAGGGGCTACACCTTC. Protein product: CASTNRRARGYTF. This chain uses TRBV19 with TRBJ1-2; perhaps TRBD1 as D (5 bases). Germline V gene data show CDR1 as LNHDA and CDR2 as SQIVND (reference sequence). This CDR3 comprises 13 residues. The V end was cut by 7 bases, the J end by 8 bases, with 17 bases between. Full variable domain (remainder filled in from reference TRBV19 and TRBJ1-2): DGGITQSPKYLFRKEGQNVTLSCEQNLNHDAMYWYRQDPGQGLRLIYYSQIVNDFQKGDIAEGYSVSREKKESFPLTVTSAQKNPTAFYLCASTNRRARGYTFGSGTRLTVV.

The chain combines TRBV10-3 with TRBJ2-7; 9 positions match TRBD1. The germline V gene encodes CDR1 ENHRY and CDR2 SYGVKD. The length of the CDR3 is 15 residues. Trimming took 2 bases from V and 2 from J; bases not matched to a gene: 4. CDR3 DNA sequence: TGTGCCATCAGTGAGGGACAGGGGCGAACCTACGAGCAGTACTTC. Translation: CAISEGQGRTYEQYF.

This clone was seen at least ten times. CDR3 residues: CASLQQWNTEAFF. As DNA, the CDR3 is TGTGCCAGCCTACAGCAATGGAACACTGAAGCTTTCTTT. The chain employs TRBV7-2 and TRBJ1-1; D is uncertain. Trimming removed 8 bases at V and 1 base at J, with 11 bases between. The V gene's germline CDR1 is SGHTA and CDR2 FQGNSA. This CDR3 region has 13 residues.

V and J are TRBV18 and TRBJ1-1, with TRBD1 as a possible D gene (5 bases). The CDR3 length is 14 residues. V gave up 3 bases and J gave up 4 bases, with 12 bases separating them. Germline CDR1 and CDR2: KGHSH and LQKENI. The CDR3 region is CASSPGGASTEAFF. The DNA for the CDR3 is TGTGCCAGCTCACCGGGAGGGGCCAGCACTGAAGCTTTCTTT. Full variable domain (remainder filled in from reference TRBV18 and TRBJ1-1): NAGVMQNPRHLVRRRGQEARLRCSPMKGHSHVYWYRQLPEEGLKFMVYLQKENIIDESGMPKERFSAEFPKEGPSILRIQQVVRGDSAAYFCASSPGGASTEAFFGQGTRLTVV.

The rearrangement uses TRBV5-6 and TRBJ2-7, with 9 bases aligning to TRBD1. V was clipped by 0 bases and J by 5 bases; unmatched bases: 6. Germline values: CDR1 SGHDT, CDR2 YYEEEE. The CDR3 is 15 residues long. CDR3 protein: CASSLAGTGSNEQYF. Written as DNA, the CDR3 is TGTGCCAGCAGCTTGGCAGGGACAGGGTCCAACGAGCAGTACTTC.

This chain connects TRBV5-1 to TRBJ2-3; 10 nucleotides align to TRBD2. This CDR3 has 15 residues. The germline V gene has CDR1 SGHRS and CDR2 YFSETQ. With V trimmed by 4 bases and J by 2 bases, 4 bases remained unmatched. CDR3 in DNA: TGCGCCAGCAGCGTACTAGCGGGGTCCACAGATACGCAGTATTTT. Residues: CASSVLAGSTDTQYF.

This clone was counted a few times. V gene TRBV11-2 combines with J gene TRBJ1-2, with unresolved D. With 5 bases removed from V and 6 bases from J, the gap between germline ends came to 16 bases. Germline CDR1 and CDR2: SGHAT and FQNNGV. This CDR3 has 14 amino acids. For the CDR3, the DNA is TGTGCCAGCAGCCGGGTATCCGGCCTGGATGGCTACACCTTC. Translating gives CASSRVSGLDGYTF.

The chain employs TRBV14 and TRBJ1-2; maybe TRBD1 (5 bases). The CDR3 length is 13 residues. The germline V and J ends were trimmed by 4 bases and 4 bases, with 10 bases remaining between them. Germline CDR1 is SGHDN and CDR2 is FVKESK. In DNA form, the CDR3 reads TGTGCCAGCAGCCCCCAGGGCCCCTATGGCTACACCTTC. It encodes CASSPQGPYGYTF. Combining the CDR3 with reference TRBV14 and TRBJ1-2 gives the whole variable domain EAGVTQFPSHSVIEKGQTVTLRCDPISGHDNLYWYRRVMGKEIKFLLHFVKESKQDESGMPNNRFLAERTGGTYSTLKVQPAELEDSGVYFCASSPQGPYGYTFGSGTRLTVV.

This clone was observed a handful of times. V is TRBV5-1 and J is TRBJ1-5, with D possibly TRBD1 on 5 matching bases. Trimming shortened V by 3 bases and J by 2 bases, and 12 bases separated the two germline ends. CDR3 length: 15 residues. Looked up from germline, CDR1 is SGHRS and CDR2 is YFSETQ. In DNA form, the CDR3 reads TGCGCCAGCAGCTCGGGAGGGGATGGCAATCAGCCCCAGCATTTT. It codes for CASSSGGDGNQPQHF.

This chain links TRBV6-5 with TRBJ2-3; 8 nucleotides line up with TRBD1. The J segment lost 2 bases and the V segment lost 6 bases, leaving 4 bases of the junction unmatched. This CDR3 comprises 14 residues. The germline V gene encodes CDR1 MNHEY and CDR2 SVGAGI. Here the CDR3 DNA reads TGTGCCAGCAGGAGGGGACAGGACACAGATACGCAGTATTTT. Amino acids: CASRRGQDTDTQYF.